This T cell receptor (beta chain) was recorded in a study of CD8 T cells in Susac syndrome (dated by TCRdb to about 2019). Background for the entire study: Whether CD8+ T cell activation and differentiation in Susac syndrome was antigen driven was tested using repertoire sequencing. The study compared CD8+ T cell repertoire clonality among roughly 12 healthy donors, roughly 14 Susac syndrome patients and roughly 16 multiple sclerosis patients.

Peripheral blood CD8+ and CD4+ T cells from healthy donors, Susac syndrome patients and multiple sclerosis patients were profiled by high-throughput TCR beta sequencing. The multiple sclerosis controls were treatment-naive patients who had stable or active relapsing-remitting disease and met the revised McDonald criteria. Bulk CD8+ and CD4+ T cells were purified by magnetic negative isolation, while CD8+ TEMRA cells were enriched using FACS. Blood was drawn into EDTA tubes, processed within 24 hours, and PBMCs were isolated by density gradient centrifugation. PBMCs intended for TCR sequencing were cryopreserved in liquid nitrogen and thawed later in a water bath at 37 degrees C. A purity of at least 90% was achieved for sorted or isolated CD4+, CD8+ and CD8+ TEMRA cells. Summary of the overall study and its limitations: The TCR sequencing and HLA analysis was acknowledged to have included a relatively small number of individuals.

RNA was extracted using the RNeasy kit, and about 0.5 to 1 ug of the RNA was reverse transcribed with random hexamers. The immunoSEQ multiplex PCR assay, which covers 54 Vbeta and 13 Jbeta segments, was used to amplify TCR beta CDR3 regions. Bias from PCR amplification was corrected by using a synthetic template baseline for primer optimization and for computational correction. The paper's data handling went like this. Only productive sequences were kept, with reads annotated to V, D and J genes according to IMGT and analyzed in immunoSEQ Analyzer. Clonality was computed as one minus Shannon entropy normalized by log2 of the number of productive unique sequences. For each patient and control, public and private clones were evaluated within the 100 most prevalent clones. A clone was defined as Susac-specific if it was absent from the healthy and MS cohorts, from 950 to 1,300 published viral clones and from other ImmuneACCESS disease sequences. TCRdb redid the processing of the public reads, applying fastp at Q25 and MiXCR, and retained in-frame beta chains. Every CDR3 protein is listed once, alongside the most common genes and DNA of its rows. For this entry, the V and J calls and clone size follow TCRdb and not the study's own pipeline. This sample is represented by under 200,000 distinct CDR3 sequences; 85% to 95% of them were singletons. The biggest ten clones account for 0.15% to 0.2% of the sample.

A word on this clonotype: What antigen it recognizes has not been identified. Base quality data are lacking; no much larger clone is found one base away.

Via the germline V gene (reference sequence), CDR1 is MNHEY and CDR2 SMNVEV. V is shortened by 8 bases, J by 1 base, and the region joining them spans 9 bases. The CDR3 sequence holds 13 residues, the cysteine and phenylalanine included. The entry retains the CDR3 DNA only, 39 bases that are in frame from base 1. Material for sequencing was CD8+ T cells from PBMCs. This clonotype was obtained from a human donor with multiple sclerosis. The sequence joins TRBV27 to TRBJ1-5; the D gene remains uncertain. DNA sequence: TGTGCCAGCGGCTACAGCAGCAATCAGCCCCAGCATTTT. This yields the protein CASGYSSNQPQHF.